This TCR beta chain was captured in a study of persistence of HIV-infected CD4 T cells. Study-wide results and limits: Degenerate expanded CDR3beta sequences were enriched among CMV- and Gag-responding cells. CMV- and Gag-responding cells had lower TCRbeta richness than CD3/CD28-responding cells.

The immunoSEQ assay was version 4, run in survey mode. Assay used: immunoSEQ multiplex PCR; TCRdb lists only in-frame clones, some missing. The sample lists 50,000 or so clones; over 70% were seen once. As regards this clone: Its cognate antigen is unknown.

Stimulation used 10 ug/mL lysate from CMV-infected fibroblasts. CD40L/CD69 double-negative CD45RO-high memory CD4+ T cells were collected. Trimming removed 1 base at V and 1 base at J, with 11 bases between. The CDR3 is 16 amino acids. The germline gives CDR1 LGHNA, CDR2 YNFKEQ. Sequenced material: CD4+ T cells sorted from PBMCs after roughly 18-hour stimulation, taken from a patient who received antiretroviral therapy. The origin of this receptor is an adult man with HIV who was CMV-seropositive. V usage is TRBV4-2 and J usage is TRBJ2-1, with a weak D call TRBD2 (6 bases). CDR3 loop: CASSQVLAGSYNEQFF. The CDR3, as DNA: TGTGCCAGCAGCCAAGTGCTCGCGGGGTCCTACAATGAGCAGTTCTTC.